These 10 T cell receptor beta chains came from one sample sequenced in a study of blood T cell repertoires in COVID-19. The data were produced by immunoSEQ multiplex PCR, yet TCRdb's version contains in-frame clones alone and is incomplete. The sample shows approximately 130,000 clones, approximately 81% of them seen only once. Sequencing was carried out using peripheral blood. The source is a woman aged 60-75 years with active or convalescent COVID-19.

V usage is TRBV30 and J usage is TRBJ1-5; possible D gene TRBD1, 5 bases. V was trimmed by 1 base and J by 6 bases, leaving 19 bases between them. From germline, CDR1 is GTSNPN and CDR2 SVGIG (reference sequence). The CDR3 spans 16 residues. As DNA, the CDR3 is TGTGCCTGGAGTGCCCACCTAGACAGCCGCGGTCAGCCCCAGCATTTT. It encodes CAWSAHLDSRGQPQHF.

This chain links TRBV28 with TRBJ2-3, with TRBD2 identical over 8 bases. This CDR3 has 17 residues. V shed 3 bases, J shed 5 bases, and the junction held 13 bases outside the gene matches. Germline V CDR1 and CDR2: MDHEN, SYDVKM. CDR3 DNA sequence: TGTGCCAGCAGTTTTAGGCGTCGGTCGGGGGGGCAAGATACGCAGTATTTT. Its protein product is CASSFRRRSGGQDTQYF.

The rearrangement links TRBV5-6 to TRBJ1-2; no clear D. Germline V gene lookup returns CDR1 SGHDT and CDR2 YYEEEE. V was trimmed by 0 bases and J by 7 bases, leaving 16 bases between them. The length of the CDR3 is 15 residues. For the CDR3, the DNA is TGTGCCAGCAGCTTGGCACATACAATAACTATTGGCTACACCTTC. This sequence encodes CASSLAHTITIGYTF.

This rearrangement joins TRBV3-1 (or the pseudogene TRBV3-2) to TRBJ1-3, with 7 bases matching TRBD1. V was pared by 4 bases and J by 0 bases, with 6 bases of the junction left unmatched. The CDR3 is made up of 16 amino acids. CDR1 is LGHDT and CDR2 is YNNKEL in the germline V gene (reference sequence). The CDR3 protein is CASSPRGGFSGNTIYF. The DNA of the CDR3 is TGTGCCAGCAGCCCGAGAGGGGGCTTCTCTGGAAACACCATATATTTT.

CDR3 residues: CASSSFGQPGDGYTF. The CDR3 DNA reads as TGCGCCAGCAGCTCATTTGGACAGCCTGGGGATGGCTACACCTTC. This chain links TRBV5-1 with TRBJ1-2; possible D gene TRBD1, 6 bases. Germline values: CDR1 SGHRS, CDR2 YFSETQ. Trimming removed 3 bases at V and 6 bases at J, with 18 bases between. This CDR3 comprises 15 residues.

The chain joins TRBV19 to TRBJ2-5; a possible D gene is TRBD2 (6 bases). The CDR3 is made up of 16 amino acids. V was clipped by 2 bases and J by 3 bases, with 16 bases between them. Per germline, CDR1 LNHDA and CDR2 SQIVND (reference sequence). CDR3 loop: CASSISGTALKETQYF. The CDR3 DNA follows: TGTGCCAGTAGTATATCCGGGACTGCACTAAAAGAGACCCAGTACTTC.

The chain combines TRBV6-2 or TRBV6-3 with TRBJ2-7, with TRBD2 identical over 8 bases. V dropped 6 bases and J dropped 1; count of bases not matched to a gene: 5. The CDR3 length is 14 residues. Germline lookup yields CDR1 MNHEY and CDR2 SVGEGT. CDR3 protein: CASSPSGGSYEQYV. In nucleotides, the CDR3 is TGTGCCAGCAGCCCATCGGGGGGGTCCTACGAGCAGTACGTC.

This rearrangement joins TRBV28 to TRBJ1-2; 9 bases are shared with TRBD1. Germline V gene sequence: CDR1 MDHEN, CDR2 SYDVKM. J lost 2 bases, V lost 10 bases, and 5 bases had no gene match. The CDR3 totals 13 residues. CDR3 amino acids: CAITTGGNYGYTF. The CDR3 region has the DNA TGTGCCATCACGACAGGGGGGAACTATGGCTACACCTTC.

The chain joins TRBV10-3 to TRBJ2-7, with TRBD2 matching 8 bases. Germline lookup yields CDR1 ENHRY and CDR2 SYGVKD. Trimming took 5 bases from V and 5 from J; bases not matched to a gene: 8. The CDR3 extends over 14 amino acids. CDR3 loop: CAISPGTSSNEQYF. CDR3 coding DNA: TGTGCCATCAGTCCCGGGACTAGTTCGAACGAGCAGTACTTC.

The chain carries TRBV19 and TRBJ1-5, with D uncertain. Germline CDR1 and CDR2: LNHDA and SQIVND (reference sequence). This CDR3 is 15 amino acids long. V dropped 3 bases and J dropped 2 bases, with 11 bases sitting between them. The CDR3 coding sequence is TGTGCCAGTAGTATTGGGCAGGTGCGCAATCAGCCCCAGCATTTT. Protein: CASSIGQVRNQPQHF.